Presented here are 8 T cell receptor beta chains from one specimen sequenced in a study of CD8 T cells in ankylosing spondylitis. From the 5' RACE reads, TCRdb called clonotypes with MiXCR, one entry per CDR3 protein. The sample carries about 250,000 distinct CDR3 sequences, 18% recorded once. The sample was blood, either unsorted or a sorted T cell fraction (not recorded which). Receptors were obtained from a male donor with ankylosing spondylitis or in good health (not recorded which).

This clonotype came up once. A much more abundant neighbour one base away suggests this may be a read error. The CDR3 sequence is CASSFPRGFPTHNEQFF. For the CDR3, the DNA is TGTGCCAGCAGTTTCCCTCGGGGCTTCCCAACTCACAATGAGCAGTTCTTC. V and J are TRBV28 and TRBJ2-1; D is tentatively TRBD1 or TRBD2 (5 bases each). CDR1 and CDR2 from the germline V gene are MDHEN and SYDVKM. This CDR3 comprises 17 residues. V lost 3 bases to trimming and J lost 5 bases, with 20 bases between them.

This clonotype was picked up many times. The chain joins TRBV30 to TRBJ2-5; the match to TRBD2 covers 9 bases. With V trimmed by 2 bases and J by 0 bases, 16 bases remained unmatched. CDR3 length equals 19 residues. Germline loops: CDR1 GTSNPN, CDR2 SVGIG (reference sequence). This CDR3 reads CAWSPQGALAGADQETQYF. CDR3 sequence (DNA): TGTGCCTGGAGTCCACAAGGGGCTTTAGCGGGAGCAGACCAAGAGACCCAGTACTTC.

There are many counts of this clonotype. The chain couples TRBV6-5 to TRBJ2-7, with D maybe TRBD2 (6 bases). CDR1 is MNHEY, CDR2 SVGAGI, per germline. CDR3 length: 14 amino acids. V dropped 2 bases and J dropped 3 bases, with 11 bases sitting between them. The CDR3 nucleotides read TGTGCCAGCAGTTACGACTTGGAGGGCTACGAGCAGTACTTC. Translation gives CASSYDLEGYEQYF.

J is TRBJ2-7 and V is TRBV4-1; 8 bases agree with TRBD1. The J segment lost 3 bases and the V segment lost 0 bases, leaving 1 base of the junction unmatched. The CDR3 length is 14 residues. From germline, CDR1 is MGHRA and CDR2 YSYEKL. DNA for the CDR3: TGCGCCAGCAGCCAAGAAGGGACAGGCTACGAGCAGTACTTC. Residues: CASSQEGTGYEQYF.

This clonotype was counted between two and nine times. The CDR3 here is CASSLAGQGPYEQYF. The CDR3 DNA reads TGTGCCAGCAGCCTCGCGGGACAGGGACCCTACGAGCAGTACTTC. The chain joins TRBV7-9 to TRBJ2-7; 9 bases line up with TRBD1. The germline V gene has CDR1 SEHNR and CDR2 FQNEAQ (reference sequence). The CDR3 is made up of 15 amino acids. V shed 5 bases, J shed 2 bases, and the junction held 7 bases outside the gene matches.

The rearrangement joins TRBV5-1 to TRBJ2-7; D may be TRBD1 (5 bases). The CDR3 is 15 residues long. The germline V gene encodes CDR1 SGHRS and CDR2 YFSETQ. Trimming pared 4 bases from V and 3 bases from J, leaving 17 bases between. CDR3 nucleotide sequence: TGCGCCAGCAGCCCTGAGACAGTTCCCGTCTACGAGCAGTACTTC. Residues: CASSPETVPVYEQYF.

V usage is TRBV20-1 and J usage is TRBJ2-7; D is tentatively TRBD1 or TRBD2 (5 bases each). CDR3 length equals 15 residues. CDR1 is DFQATT, CDR2 SNEGSKA, per germline (reference sequence). V was trimmed by 6 bases and J by 3 bases, leaving 21 bases between them. CDR3 residues: CSATPRRARGYEQYF. The CDR3 nucleotides read TGCAGTGCAACTCCCCGGCGGGCGAGGGGCTACGAGCAGTACTTC.

This clonotype was seen a few times. The genes are TRBV29-1 and TRBJ2-2; D uncertain. The V and J ends lost 3 bases and 0 bases respectively, with 5 bases between them. The CDR3 length is 13 residues. Germline V lookup: CDR1 SQVTM, CDR2 ANQGSEA. The CDR3 DNA follows: TGCAGCGTTGACGGCGCGAACACCGGGGAGCTGTTTTTT. Its translation is CSVDGANTGELFF.